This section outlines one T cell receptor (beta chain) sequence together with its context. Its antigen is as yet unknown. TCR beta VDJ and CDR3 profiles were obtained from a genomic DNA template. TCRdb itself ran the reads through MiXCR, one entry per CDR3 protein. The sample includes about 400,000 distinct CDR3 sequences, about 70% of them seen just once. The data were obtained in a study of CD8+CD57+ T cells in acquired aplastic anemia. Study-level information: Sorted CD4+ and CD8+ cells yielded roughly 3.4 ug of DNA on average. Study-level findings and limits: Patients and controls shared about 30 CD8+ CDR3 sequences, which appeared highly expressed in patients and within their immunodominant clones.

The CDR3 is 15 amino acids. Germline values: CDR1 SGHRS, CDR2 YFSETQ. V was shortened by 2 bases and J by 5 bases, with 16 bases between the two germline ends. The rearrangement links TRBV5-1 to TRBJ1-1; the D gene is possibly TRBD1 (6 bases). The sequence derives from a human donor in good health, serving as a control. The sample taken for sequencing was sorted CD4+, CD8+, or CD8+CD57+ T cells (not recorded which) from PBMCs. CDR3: CASSLVAGDLTEAFF. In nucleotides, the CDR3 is TGCGCCAGCAGCTTAGTGGCAGGGGATCTAACTGAAGCTTTCTTT.